The clone carrying this T cell receptor (beta chain) was picked up many times. This sample is part of a study of blood T cells in healthy people across ages. For the second PCR, which ran for about 6 to 12 cycles, a sample-barcoded 5' primer and a J-beta primer mix were used. All cDNA molecules were each tagged by a template-switch adaptor with 12 random nucleotides. From the 5' RACE reads, TCRdb called clonotypes with MiXCR, one entry per CDR3 protein. There are 1.5 million to 2 million distinct CDR3 sequences in the sample; approximately 30% occur only once, and 7.7% lies in the top ten. The CDR3 consists of 14 residues. V shed 6 bases, J shed 4 bases, and the junction held 11 bases outside the gene matches. Germline V gene lookup returns CDR1 DFQATT and CDR2 SNEGSKA (reference sequence). Total RNA extracted from each sample amounted to at least 5.5 micrograms.

The sequence derives from a woman in her 30s in good health. Material for sequencing was blood. The chain links TRBV20-1 to TRBJ2-5, with TRBD1 matching 7 bases. The CDR3 region has the DNA TGCAGTGCAACGTGGTTACAGGGGAGAGAGACCCAGTACTTC. This encodes CSATWLQGRETQYF.